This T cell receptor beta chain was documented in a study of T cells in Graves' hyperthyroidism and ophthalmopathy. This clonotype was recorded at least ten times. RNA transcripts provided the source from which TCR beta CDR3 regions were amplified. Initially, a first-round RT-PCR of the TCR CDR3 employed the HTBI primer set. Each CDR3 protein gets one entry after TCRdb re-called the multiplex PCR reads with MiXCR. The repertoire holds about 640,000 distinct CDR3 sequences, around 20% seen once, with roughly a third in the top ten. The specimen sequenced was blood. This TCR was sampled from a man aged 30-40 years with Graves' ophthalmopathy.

This CDR3 is CASSTTGTGANVLTF. Here the CDR3 DNA reads TGTGCCAGCAGTACTACAGGGACTGGGGCCAACGTCCTGACTTTC. V is TRBV28 and J is TRBJ2-6; D is possibly TRBD1 (6 bases). Germline V gene lookup returns CDR1 MDHEN and CDR2 SYDVKM. Trimming shortened V by 5 bases and J by 2 bases, and 10 bases separated the two germline ends. This CDR3 is built from 15 residues.